The TCR beta chain under discussion was sequenced for a study of T cells after yellow fever vaccination (dated by TCRdb to the late 2010s). Study-level background: Libraries from fractions with low cell numbers were prepared with the SMART-Seq v4 Ultra Low Input RNA kit. Two healthy male donors made up the cohort, one aged 18 to 30 years and the other aged 30 to 40 years. Blood was drawn at multiple timepoints before and after primary and secondary immunization, with bulk PBMC replicates and cell subsets isolated. To track T-cell clones before and after primary and booster YFV17D yellow fever vaccination, bulk TCR alpha and beta repertoires were sequenced longitudinally. Results and caveats for the whole study, not just this receptor: Most clones expanded after primary vaccination (around 96% of CD4 and around 89% of CD8) were re-detected after the booster, suggesting that broad memory maintenance occurred. Because only a couple of donors were included in the study, the extent to which the findings can be generalized is limited. Compared with the primary T-cell response, the secondary T-cell response was faster but weaker, reaching its peak on day 5 rather than on day 15. A small fraction of clonotypes appeared in both the CD4 and CD8 compartments, likely as a result of convergent recombination. Computational filtering was required because FACS-sorted repertoires could contain abundant contaminating clonotypes from the bulk population.

The germline ends are 12 bases apart after V is trimmed by 0 bases and J by 6 bases. From its cysteine to its phenylalanine, the CDR3 spans 15 amino acids. Kept here is only the CDR3 DNA, which spans 45 bases and is read in frame from base 1. Per the germline V gene, SGDLS is the CDR1 and YYNGEE is the CDR2. TCR cDNA was synthesized by 5'RACE template switching, which introduced a universal primer site and unique molecular identifiers. Priming for cDNA synthesis came from both the TCR alpha and TCR beta constant segments. Library amplification involved two PCR steps, and the second step added sample barcodes and sequencing adapters. Sequencing of the libraries was done on either Illumina HiSeq 2500 (2x100 bp) or NovaSeq (2x150 bp). The source study handled its data this way. MIGEC was used to demultiplex reads and collapse the reads into UMI consensus sequences, and MiXCR was used for V(D)J alignment. Using edgeR on replicate PBMC samples, clonotypes were called vaccine-responding if FDR was below 0.01 and the log2 fold change was above 5 up to day 15. Each bulk clonotype was labeled CD4 or CD8 based on which sequenced repertoire, CD4 or CD8, contained the clonotype at higher abundance. Using fastp trimming at Q25 and MiXCR clonotype assembly, TCRdb reanalyzed the public sequencing data and kept in-frame beta chains. Rows with one shared CDR3 protein collapse into an entry with the most common genes and DNA. V and J calls and clone size were set by TCRdb, not the authors. The sample table holds a few hundred thousand distinct CDR3 sequences, of which about 17% were seen once. Roughly 17% of the sample is taken by the ten largest.

Sample treatment or condition, as interpreted from the label and publication: live attenuated yellow fever vaccine strain. At each blood-draw timepoint, two biological replicates of bulk PBMCs were collected. A standard Ficoll-Paque protocol was used to isolate PBMCs from peripheral blood. RNA was extracted with TriZol from bulk PBMCs, CD4 and CD8 fractions, and dextramer-positive and dextramer-negative fractions. In this sample, this clonotype turned up a few times. The clone's antigen remains unknown. Per-base quality was not reported, and no clone a single base away is much larger than it. Here the sequenced sample was PBMCs, taken about 5 days after the first yellow fever vaccination. The origin of this receptor is a man younger than 35 who received the YFV17D yellow fever vaccine. The chain joins TRBV9 to TRBJ2-2, and the D gene may be TRBD1, 5 bases matching. The CDR3 has the sequence CASSVVAGNPGELFF. The nucleotide sequence reads as follows: TGTGCCAGCAGCGTAGTGGCAGGGAATCCCGGGGAGCTGTTTTTT.